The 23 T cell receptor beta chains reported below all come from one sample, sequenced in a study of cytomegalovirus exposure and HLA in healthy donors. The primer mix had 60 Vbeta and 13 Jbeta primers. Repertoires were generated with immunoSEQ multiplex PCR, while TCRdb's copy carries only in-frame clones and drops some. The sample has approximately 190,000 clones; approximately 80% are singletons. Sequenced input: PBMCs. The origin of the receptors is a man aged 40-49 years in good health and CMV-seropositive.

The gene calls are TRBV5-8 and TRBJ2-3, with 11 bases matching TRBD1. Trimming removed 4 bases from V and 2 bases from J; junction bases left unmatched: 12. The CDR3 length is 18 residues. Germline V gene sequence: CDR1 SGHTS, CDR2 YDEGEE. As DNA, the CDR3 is TGTGCCAGCAGCAACCAGCCGCTTGGACAGGGGGCCACAGATACGCAGTATTTT. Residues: CASSNQPLGQGATDTQYF.

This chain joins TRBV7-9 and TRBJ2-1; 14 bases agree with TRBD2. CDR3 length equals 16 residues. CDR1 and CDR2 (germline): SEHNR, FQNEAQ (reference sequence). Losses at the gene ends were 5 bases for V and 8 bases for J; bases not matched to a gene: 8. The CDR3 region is CASSRRTSGGPYEQFF. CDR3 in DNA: TGTGCCAGCAGCCGCAGGACTAGCGGGGGGCCATATGAGCAGTTCTTC.

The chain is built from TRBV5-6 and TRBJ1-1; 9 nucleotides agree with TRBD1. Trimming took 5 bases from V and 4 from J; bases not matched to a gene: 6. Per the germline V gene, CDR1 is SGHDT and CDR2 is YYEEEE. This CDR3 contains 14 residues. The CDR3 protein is CASSNDRGSTEAFF. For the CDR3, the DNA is TGTGCCAGCAGTAATGACAGGGGGAGCACTGAAGCTTTCTTT.

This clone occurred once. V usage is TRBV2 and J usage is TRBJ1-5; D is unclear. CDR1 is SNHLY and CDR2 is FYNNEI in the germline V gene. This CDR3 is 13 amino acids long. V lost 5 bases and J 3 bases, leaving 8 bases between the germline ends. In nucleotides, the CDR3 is TGTGCCAGCAGTAACAAATACAATCAGCCCCAGCATTTT. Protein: CASSNKYNQPQHF.

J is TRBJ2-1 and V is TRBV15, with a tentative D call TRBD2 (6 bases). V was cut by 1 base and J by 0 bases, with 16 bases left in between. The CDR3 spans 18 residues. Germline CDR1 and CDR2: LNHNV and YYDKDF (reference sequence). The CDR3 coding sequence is TGTGCCACCAGCAGAGTTATTAGCGGCAAGAGCTCCTACAATGAGCAGTTCTTC. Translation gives CATSRVISGKSSYNEQFF.

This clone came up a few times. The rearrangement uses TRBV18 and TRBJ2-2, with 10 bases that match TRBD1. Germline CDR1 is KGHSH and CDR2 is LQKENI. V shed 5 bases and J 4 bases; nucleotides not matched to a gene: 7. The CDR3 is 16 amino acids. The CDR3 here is CASSSGQGIGTGELFF. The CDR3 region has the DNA TGTGCCAGCTCATCGGGACAGGGGATCGGCACCGGGGAGCTGTTTTTT.

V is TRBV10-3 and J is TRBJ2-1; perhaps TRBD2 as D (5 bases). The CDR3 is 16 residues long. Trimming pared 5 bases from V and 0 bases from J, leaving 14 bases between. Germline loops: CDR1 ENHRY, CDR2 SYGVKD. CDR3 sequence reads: CAISSEGVSSYNEQFF. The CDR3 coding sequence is TGTGCCATCAGTTCTGAGGGCGTGAGCTCCTACAATGAGCAGTTCTTC.

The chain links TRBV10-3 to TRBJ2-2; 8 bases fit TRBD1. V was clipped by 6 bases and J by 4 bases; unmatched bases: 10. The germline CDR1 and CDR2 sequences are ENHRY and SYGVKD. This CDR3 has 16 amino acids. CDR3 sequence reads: CAIRPDRGAGTGELFF. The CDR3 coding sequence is TGTGCCATCAGACCCGACAGGGGCGCCGGCACCGGGGAGCTGTTTTTT.

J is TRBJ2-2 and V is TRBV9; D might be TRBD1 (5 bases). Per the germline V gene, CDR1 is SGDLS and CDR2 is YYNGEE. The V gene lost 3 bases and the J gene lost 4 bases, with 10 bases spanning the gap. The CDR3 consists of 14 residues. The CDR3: CASSEGSATGELFF. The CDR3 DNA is TGTGCCAGCAGCGAGGGGTCTGCCACCGGGGAGCTGTTTTTT.

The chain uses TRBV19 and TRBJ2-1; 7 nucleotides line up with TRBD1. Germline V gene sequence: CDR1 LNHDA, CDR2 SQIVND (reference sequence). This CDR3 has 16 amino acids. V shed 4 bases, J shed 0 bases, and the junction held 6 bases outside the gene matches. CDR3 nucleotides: TGTGCCAGTAGTAGACAGGGTAGTAGCTCCTACAATGAGCAGTTCTTC. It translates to CASSRQGSSSYNEQFF.

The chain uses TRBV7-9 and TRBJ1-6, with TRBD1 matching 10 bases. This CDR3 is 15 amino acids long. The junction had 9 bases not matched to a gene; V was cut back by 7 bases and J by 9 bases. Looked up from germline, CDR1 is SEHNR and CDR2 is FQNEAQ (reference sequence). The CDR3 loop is CASTPEGQGSSPLHF. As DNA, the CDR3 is TGTGCCAGCACCCCCGAGGGACAGGGGTCTTCACCCCTCCACTTT.

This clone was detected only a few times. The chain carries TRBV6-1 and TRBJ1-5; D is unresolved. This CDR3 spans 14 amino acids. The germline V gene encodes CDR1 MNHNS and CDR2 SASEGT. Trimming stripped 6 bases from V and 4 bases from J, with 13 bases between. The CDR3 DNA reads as TGTGCCAGCAGATTCTCCCGGGAGAATCAGCCCCAGCATTTT. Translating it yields CASRFSRENQPQHF.

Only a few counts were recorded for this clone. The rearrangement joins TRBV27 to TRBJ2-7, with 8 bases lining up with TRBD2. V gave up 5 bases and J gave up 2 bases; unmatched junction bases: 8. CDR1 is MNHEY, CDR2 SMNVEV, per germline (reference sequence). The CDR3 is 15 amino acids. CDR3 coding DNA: TGTGCCAGCAGTCCCCTCAGCGGGAGTGCCTACGAGCAGTACTTC. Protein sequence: CASSPLSGSAYEQYF.

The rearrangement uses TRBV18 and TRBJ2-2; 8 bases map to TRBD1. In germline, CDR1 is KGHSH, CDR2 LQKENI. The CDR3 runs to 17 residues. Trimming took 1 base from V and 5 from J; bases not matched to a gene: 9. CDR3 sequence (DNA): TGTGCCAGCTCACCACGAAGTGGACAGGGAGTTACCGGGGAGCTGTTTTTT. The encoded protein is CASSPRSGQGVTGELFF.

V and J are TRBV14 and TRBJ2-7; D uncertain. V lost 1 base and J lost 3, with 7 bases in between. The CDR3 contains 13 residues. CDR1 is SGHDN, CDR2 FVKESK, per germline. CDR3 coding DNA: TGTGCCAGCAGCCAAGTACCGGGCTACGAGCAGTACTTC. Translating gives CASSQVPGYEQYF.

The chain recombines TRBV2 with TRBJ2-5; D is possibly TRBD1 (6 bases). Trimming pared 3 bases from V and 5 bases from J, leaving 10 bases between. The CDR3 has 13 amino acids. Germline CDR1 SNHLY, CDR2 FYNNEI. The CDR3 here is CASSDPGVETQYF. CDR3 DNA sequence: TGTGCCAGCAGTGATCCAGGGGTTGAGACCCAGTACTTC.

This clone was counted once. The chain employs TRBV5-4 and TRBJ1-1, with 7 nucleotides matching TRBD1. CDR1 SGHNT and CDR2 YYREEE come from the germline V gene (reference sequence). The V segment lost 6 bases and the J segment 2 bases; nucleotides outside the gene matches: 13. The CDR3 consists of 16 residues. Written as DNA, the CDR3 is TGTGCCAGCACCCGACTAGGGGGCTTAATAAACACTGAAGCTTTCTTT. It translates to CASTRLGGLINTEAFF.

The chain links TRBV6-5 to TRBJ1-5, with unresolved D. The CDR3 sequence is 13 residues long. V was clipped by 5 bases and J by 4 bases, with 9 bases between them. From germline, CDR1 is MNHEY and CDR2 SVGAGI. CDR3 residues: CASSRRRNQPQHF. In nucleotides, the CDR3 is TGTGCCAGCAGTAGGAGACGGAATCAGCCCCAGCATTTT.

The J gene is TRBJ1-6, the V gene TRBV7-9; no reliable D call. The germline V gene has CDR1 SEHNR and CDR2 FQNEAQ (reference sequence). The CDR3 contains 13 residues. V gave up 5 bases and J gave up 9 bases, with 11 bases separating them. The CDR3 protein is CASSPGEVSPLHF. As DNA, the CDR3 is TGTGCCAGCAGCCCCGGTGAGGTTTCACCCCTCCACTTT.

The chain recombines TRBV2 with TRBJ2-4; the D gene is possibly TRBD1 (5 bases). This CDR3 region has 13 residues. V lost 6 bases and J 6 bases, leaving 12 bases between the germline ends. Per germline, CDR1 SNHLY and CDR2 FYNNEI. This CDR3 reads CASSMDNLNIQYF. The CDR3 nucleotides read TGTGCCAGCAGCATGGACAACCTAAACATTCAGTACTTC.

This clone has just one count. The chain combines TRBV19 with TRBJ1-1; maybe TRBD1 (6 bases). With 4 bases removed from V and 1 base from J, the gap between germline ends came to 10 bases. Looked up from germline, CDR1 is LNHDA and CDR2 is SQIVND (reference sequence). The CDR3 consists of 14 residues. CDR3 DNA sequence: TGTGCCAGTAGTACCCGACAGGAGAACACTGAAGCTTTCTTT. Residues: CASSTRQENTEAFF.

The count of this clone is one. The chain's CDR3 is CASSPGLAGHTDTQYF. Here the CDR3 DNA reads TGTGCCAGCAGCCCTGGACTAGCGGGGCACACAGATACGCAGTATTTT. The chain uses TRBV7-3 and TRBJ2-3; TRBD2 matches at 12 bases. This CDR3 region has 16 residues. J lost 2 bases, V lost 5 bases, and 5 bases had no gene match. CDR1 SGHTA and CDR2 FQGTGA come from the germline V gene.

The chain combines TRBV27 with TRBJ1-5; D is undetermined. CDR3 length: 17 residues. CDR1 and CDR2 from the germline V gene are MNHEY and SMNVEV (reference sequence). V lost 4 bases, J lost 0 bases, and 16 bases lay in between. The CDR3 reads CASSSTSVTNSNQPQHF. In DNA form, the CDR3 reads TGTGCCAGCAGTTCAACCTCCGTGACTAATAGCAATCAGCCCCAGCATTTT.